The 9 T cell receptor beta chains given below trace back to one sample, sequenced in a study of tumor-infiltrating T cells and Merkel cell polyomavirus. Study summary: The T cells studied were KLL-specific CD8+ cells against Merkel polyomavirus.

Sequenced by immunoSEQ multiplex PCR; TCRdb stores in-frame clones only, minus some. Here the sample spans a few thousand clones, just over 95% being singletons. Every patient's tumor was robustly positive for Merkel cell polyomavirus Large T antigen on immunohistochemistry. Material: lymph node tissue. All receptors derive from a man between 65 and 79 years old with Merkel cell carcinoma.

The CDR3 DNA reads as TGTGCCAGCAGCTTAATCGGGACTAGCACAGATACGCAGTATTTT. Protein product: CASSLIGTSTDTQYF. The rearrangement joins TRBV7-3 to TRBJ2-3; TRBD2 might be the D (6 bases). From germline, CDR1 is SGHTA and CDR2 FQGTGA. This CDR3 is built from 15 residues. The V end lost 1 base, the J end lost 0 bases, and 8 bases lay between the germline ends.

The chain joins TRBV29-1 to TRBJ1-1, with no clear D. Trimming stripped 7 bases from V and 4 bases from J, with 13 bases between. CDR3 size: 12 residues. Germline V gene data show CDR1 as SQVTM and CDR2 as ANQGSEA. CDR3 bases: TGCAGCGGTAGCGATCCGGGCACTGAAGCTTTCTTT. Protein: CSGSDPGTEAFF.

The V gene is TRBV7-9, the J gene TRBJ2-1, with D maybe TRBD2 (5 bases). From germline, CDR1 is SEHNR and CDR2 FQNEAQ (reference sequence). The germline V and J ends were trimmed by 3 bases and 2 bases, with 20 bases remaining between them. The length of the CDR3 is 18 residues. CDR3 sequence (DNA): TGTGCCAGCAGCTTTCTACCCATCAGTGGGAGTGCCTACAATGAGCAGTTCTTC. Residues: CASSFLPISGSAYNEQFF.

The chain couples TRBV30 to TRBJ1-4; TRBD1 might be the D (5 bases). CDR1 is GTSNPN, CDR2 SVGIG, per germline (reference sequence). V dropped 1 base and J dropped 2 bases, with 14 bases sitting between them. This CDR3 has 16 residues. The CDR3: CAWSGGVRMTNEKLFF. CDR3 bases: TGTGCCTGGAGTGGGGGGGTGCGCATGACTAATGAAAAACTGTTTTTT.

The V and J genes are TRBV30 and TRBJ2-1, with 11 bases lining up with TRBD2. This CDR3 comprises 15 residues. CDR1 GTSNPN and CDR2 SVGIG come from the germline V gene (reference sequence). With V trimmed by 3 bases and J by 1 base, 2 bases remained unmatched. In DNA, the CDR3 is TGTGCCTGGAGCAGACTAGCGGGATCCTACAATGAGCAGTTCTTC. Its translation: CAWSRLAGSYNEQFF.

The chain recombines TRBV7-9 with TRBJ1-2, with D unresolved. V was cut by 5 bases and J by 3 bases, with 10 bases left in between. CDR1 SEHNR and CDR2 FQNEAQ come from the germline V gene (reference sequence). This CDR3 comprises 13 residues. The DNA of the CDR3 is TGTGCCAGCAGCCACAACCTGGACTATGGCTACACCTTC. Its translation: CASSHNLDYGYTF.

This chain links TRBV29-1 with TRBJ1-1; tentative D call: TRBD1 (6 bases). CDR1 is SQVTM and CDR2 is ANQGSEA in the germline V gene. The CDR3 loop spans 12 amino acids. V was cut by 4 bases and J by 7 bases, with 13 bases left in between. The CDR3 loop reads CSVVPRGDEAFF. The CDR3 DNA is TGCAGCGTTGTCCCCAGGGGCGATGAAGCTTTCTTT.

V usage is TRBV4-2 and J usage is TRBJ2-5, with D uncertain. This CDR3 comprises 12 residues. V shed 1 base and J shed 5 bases, with 5 bases lying between them. The germline V gene encodes CDR1 LGHNA and CDR2 YNFKEQ. The CDR3 nucleotides are TGTGCCAGCAGCCAAGGGCCGGAGACCCAGTACTTC. Translated: CASSQGPETQYF.

The chain employs TRBV19 and TRBJ2-5; the match to TRBD2 covers 7 bases. The junction had 20 bases not matched to a gene; V was cut back by 5 bases and J by 5 bases. Germline V gives CDR1 LNHDA, CDR2 SQIVND (reference sequence). CDR3 length: 18 amino acids. Here the CDR3 DNA reads TGTGCCAGTAGTGACTACGCTAGCGGCGACGGTAGGAGGGAGACCCAGTACTTC. Translation gives CASSDYASGDGRRETQYF.